A single sample is the source of the 6 T cell receptor beta chains below, sequenced in a study of blood T cell repertoires in COVID-19 (dated by TCRdb to about 2020). The library came from the immunoSEQ multiplex PCR assay. The source is immuneACCESS, and TCRdb retained only in-frame sequences with V and J called. Part of the clones is not carried over; for the studies checked, unresolved V genes explain less than half of this, and the remainder is unexplained. For this sample the table gives about 180,000 clones, of which about 88% were detected only once. Around 5% of the sample is taken by the ten largest. The sequencing sample was made of peripheral blood. These receptor sequences come from a woman aged 50 to 60 with COVID-19, enrolled during active disease.

This CDR3 reads CASSFSGTASYEQYF. The CDR3 DNA sequence: TGTGCCAGCAGCTTTTCCGGGACTGCCTCCTACGAGCAGTACTTC. V and J are TRBV11-3 and TRBJ2-7, with a tentative D call TRBD2 (6 bases). The length of the CDR3 is 15 residues. Germline V gives CDR1 SGHNT, CDR2 YENEEA. Trimming stripped 3 bases from V and 0 bases from J, with 12 bases between. Full variable domain (outside the CDR3, taken from reference TRBV11-3 and TRBJ2-7): EAGVVQSPRYKIIEKKQPVAFWCNPISGHNTLYWYLQNLGQGPELLIRYENEEAVDDSQLPKDRFSAERLKGVDSTLKIQPAELGDSAVYLCASSFSGTASYEQYFGPGTRLTVT.

The rearrangement uses TRBV28 and TRBJ2-1, with D possibly being TRBD2 (6 bases). From germline, CDR1 is MDHEN and CDR2 SYDVKM. Trimming shortened V by 7 bases and J by 0 bases, and 13 bases separated the two germline ends. The CDR3 is 15 amino acids. The CDR3 loop is CASTIGGSSYNEQFF. In DNA, the CDR3 is TGTGCCAGCACCATCGGGGGAAGCTCCTACAATGAGCAGTTCTTC.

This chain joins TRBV18 and TRBJ1-1; D is undetermined. Germline V gives CDR1 KGHSH, CDR2 LQKENI. V was pared by 5 bases and J by 1 base, with 8 bases between. The CDR3 has 13 amino acids. This CDR3 reads CASSYTQNTEAFF. CDR3 DNA: TGTGCCAGCTCATACACACAGAACACTGAAGCTTTCTTT.

The genes are TRBV6-1 and TRBJ2-7; TRBD2 matches 13 bases. The CDR3 is 16 amino acids. The V segment lost 1 base and the J segment 3 bases; nucleotides outside the gene matches: 3. Germline CDR1 reads MNHNS; CDR2 reads SASEGT. The CDR3 here is CASSEVTSGGVYEQYF. CDR3 nucleotide sequence: TGTGCCAGCAGTGAAGTCACTAGCGGGGGGGTCTACGAGCAGTACTTC.

The chain links TRBV11-3 to TRBJ1-3; D not certain. CDR3 length: 15 residues. V was cut by 0 bases and J by 2 bases, with 8 bases left in between. Germline V gene lookup returns CDR1 SGHNT and CDR2 YENEEA. The CDR3: CASSLDGEPGNTIYF. In nucleotides, the CDR3 is TGTGCCAGCAGCTTAGACGGGGAACCTGGAAACACCATATATTTT. Full variable domain (outside the CDR3, taken from reference TRBV11-3 and TRBJ1-3): EAGVVQSPRYKIIEKKQPVAFWCNPISGHNTLYWYLQNLGQGPELLIRYENEEAVDDSQLPKDRFSAERLKGVDSTLKIQPAELGDSAVYLCASSLDGEPGNTIYFGEGSWLTVV.

The rearrangement uses TRBV5-1 and TRBJ2-5; 10 bases are shared with TRBD2. The V segment lost 3 bases and the J segment 4 bases; nucleotides outside the gene matches: 6. CDR3 length equals 15 residues. Per germline, CDR1 SGHRS and CDR2 YFSETQ. CDR3 DNA: TGCGCCAGCAGCTCTTCCGGGACTAGCGTAGAGACCCAGTACTTC. Protein product: CASSSSGTSVETQYF.